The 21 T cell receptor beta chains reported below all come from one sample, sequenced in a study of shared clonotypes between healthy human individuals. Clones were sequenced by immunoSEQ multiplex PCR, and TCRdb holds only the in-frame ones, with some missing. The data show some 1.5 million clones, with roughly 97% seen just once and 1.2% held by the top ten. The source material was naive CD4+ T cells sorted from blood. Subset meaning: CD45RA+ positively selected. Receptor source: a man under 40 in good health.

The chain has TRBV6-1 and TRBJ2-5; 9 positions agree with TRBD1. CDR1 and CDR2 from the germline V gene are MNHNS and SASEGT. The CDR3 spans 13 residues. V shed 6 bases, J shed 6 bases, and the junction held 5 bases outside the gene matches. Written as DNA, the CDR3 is TGTGCCAGCAGCGAGGGACAGGGTAAGACCCAGTACTTC. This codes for CASSEGQGKTQYF.

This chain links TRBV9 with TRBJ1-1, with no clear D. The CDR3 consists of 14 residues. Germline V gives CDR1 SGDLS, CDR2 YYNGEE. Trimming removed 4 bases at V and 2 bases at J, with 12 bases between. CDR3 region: CASSQTSANTEAFF. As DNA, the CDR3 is TGTGCCAGCAGCCAGACGAGTGCTAACACTGAAGCTTTCTTT. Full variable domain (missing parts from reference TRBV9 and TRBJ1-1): DSGVTQTPKHLITATGQRVTLRCSPRSGDLSVYWYQQSLDQGLQFLIQYYNGEERAKGNILERFSAQQFPDLHSELNLSSLELGDSALYFCASSQTSANTEAFFGQGTRLTVV.

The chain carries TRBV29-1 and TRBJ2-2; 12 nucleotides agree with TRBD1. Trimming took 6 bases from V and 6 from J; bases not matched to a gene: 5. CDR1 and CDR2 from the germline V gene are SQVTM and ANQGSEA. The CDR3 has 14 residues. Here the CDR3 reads CSVGTGGAAGELFF. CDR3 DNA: TGCAGCGTGGGGACAGGGGGCGCAGCCGGGGAGCTGTTTTTT.

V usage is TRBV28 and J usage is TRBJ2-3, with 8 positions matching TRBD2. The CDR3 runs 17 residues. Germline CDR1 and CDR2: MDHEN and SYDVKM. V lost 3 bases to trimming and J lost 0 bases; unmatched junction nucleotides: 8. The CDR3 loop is CASSFHKRTSSTDTQYF. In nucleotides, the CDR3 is TGTGCCAGCAGTTTTCACAAAAGGACTAGCAGCACAGATACGCAGTATTTT.

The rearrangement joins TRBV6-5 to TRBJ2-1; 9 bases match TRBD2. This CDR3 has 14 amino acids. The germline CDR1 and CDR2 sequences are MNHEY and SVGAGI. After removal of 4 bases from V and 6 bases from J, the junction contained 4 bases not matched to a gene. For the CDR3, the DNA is TGTGCCAGCAGTTTAGCGGGAGAAAGCAATGAGCAGTTCTTC. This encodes CASSLAGESNEQFF.

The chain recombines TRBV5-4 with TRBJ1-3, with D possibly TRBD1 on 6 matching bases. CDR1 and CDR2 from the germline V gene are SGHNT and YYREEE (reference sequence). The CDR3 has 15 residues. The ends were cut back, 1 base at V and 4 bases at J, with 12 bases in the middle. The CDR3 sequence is CASSLTGARGNTIYF. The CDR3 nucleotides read TGTGCCAGCAGCTTGACGGGGGCGCGAGGAAACACCATATATTTT.

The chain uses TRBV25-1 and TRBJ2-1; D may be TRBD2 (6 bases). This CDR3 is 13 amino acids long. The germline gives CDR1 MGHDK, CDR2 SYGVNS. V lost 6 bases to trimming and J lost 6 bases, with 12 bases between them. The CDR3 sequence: CASSDGGSNEQFF. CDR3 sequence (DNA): TGTGCCAGCAGCGATGGGGGGTCCAATGAGCAGTTCTTC.

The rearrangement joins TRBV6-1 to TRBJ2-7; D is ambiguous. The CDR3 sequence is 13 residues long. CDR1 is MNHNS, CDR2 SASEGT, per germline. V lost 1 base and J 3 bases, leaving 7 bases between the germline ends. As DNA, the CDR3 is TGTGCCAGCAGTGAAGACAACTACTACGAGCAGTACTTC. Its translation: CASSEDNYYEQYF.

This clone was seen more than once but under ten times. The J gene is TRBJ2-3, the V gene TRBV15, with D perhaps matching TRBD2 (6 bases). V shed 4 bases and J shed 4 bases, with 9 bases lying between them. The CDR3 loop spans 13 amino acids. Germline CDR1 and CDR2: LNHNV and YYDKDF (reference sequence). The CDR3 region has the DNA TGTGCCACCAGCACCCCGGGAGCAGATACGCAGTATTTT. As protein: CATSTPGADTQYF.

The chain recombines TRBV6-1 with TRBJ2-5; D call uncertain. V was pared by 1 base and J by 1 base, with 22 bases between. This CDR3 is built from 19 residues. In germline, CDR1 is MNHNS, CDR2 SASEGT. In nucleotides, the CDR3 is TGTGCCAGCAGTGAAGGTCCCCCCCGGCCCTGGCCGCTCCAAGAGACCCAGTACTTC. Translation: CASSEGPPRPWPLQETQYF.

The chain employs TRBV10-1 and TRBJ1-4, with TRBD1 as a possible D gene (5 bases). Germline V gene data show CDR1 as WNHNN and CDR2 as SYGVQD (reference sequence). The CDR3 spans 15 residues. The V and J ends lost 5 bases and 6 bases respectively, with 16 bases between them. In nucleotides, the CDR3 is TGCGCCAGCAGTCCTTCTGGGGCGTTCGATGAAAAACTGTTTTTT. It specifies CASSPSGAFDEKLFF.

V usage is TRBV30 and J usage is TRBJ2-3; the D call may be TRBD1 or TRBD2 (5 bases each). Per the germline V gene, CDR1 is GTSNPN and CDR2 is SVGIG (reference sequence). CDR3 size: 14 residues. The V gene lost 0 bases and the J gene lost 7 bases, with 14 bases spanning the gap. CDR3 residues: CAWSVLSGANTQYF. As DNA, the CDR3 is TGTGCCTGGAGTGTACTTTCCGGGGCGAATACGCAGTATTTT.

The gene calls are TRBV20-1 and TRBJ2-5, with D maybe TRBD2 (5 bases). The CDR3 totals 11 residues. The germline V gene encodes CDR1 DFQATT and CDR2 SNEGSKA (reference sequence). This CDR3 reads CSVSGGETQYF. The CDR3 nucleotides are TGCAGCGTCTCAGGAGGAGAGACCCAGTACTTC.

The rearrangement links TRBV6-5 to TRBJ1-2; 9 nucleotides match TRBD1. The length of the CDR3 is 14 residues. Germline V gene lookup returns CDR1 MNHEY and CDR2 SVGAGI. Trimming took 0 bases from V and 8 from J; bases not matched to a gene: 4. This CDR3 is CASSYSGTGLGYTF. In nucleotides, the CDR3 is TGTGCCAGCAGTTACTCCGGGACAGGGCTAGGCTACACCTTC.

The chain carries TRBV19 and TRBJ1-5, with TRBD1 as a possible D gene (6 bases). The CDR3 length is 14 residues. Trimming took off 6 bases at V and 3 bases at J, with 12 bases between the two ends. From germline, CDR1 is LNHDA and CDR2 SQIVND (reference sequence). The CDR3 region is CASRQGGVNQPQHF. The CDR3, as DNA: TGTGCCAGTAGACAGGGAGGGGTCAATCAGCCCCAGCATTTT.

CDR3 region: CASSPRDRGDETQYF. The DNA of the CDR3 is TGTGCCAGCAGCCCCCGGGACAGGGGGGACGAGACCCAGTACTTC. J is TRBJ2-5 and V is TRBV7-2; 11 bases map to TRBD1. The CDR3 covers 15 residues. The germline gives CDR1 SGHTA, CDR2 FQGNSA. V dropped 5 bases and J dropped 5; count of bases not matched to a gene: 7.

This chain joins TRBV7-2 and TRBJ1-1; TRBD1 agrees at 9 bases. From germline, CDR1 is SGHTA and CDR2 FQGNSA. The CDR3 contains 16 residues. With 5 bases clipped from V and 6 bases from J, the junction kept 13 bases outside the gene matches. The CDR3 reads CASSPEGQGRVAEAFF. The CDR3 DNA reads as TGTGCCAGCAGCCCGGAGGGACAGGGTAGGGTCGCTGAAGCTTTCTTT.

CDR3 bases: TGTGCCAGCTCACCAATAGGACAGGGGGCGGGCACTGAAGCTTTCTTT. Translating it yields CASSPIGQGAGTEAFF. V usage is TRBV18 and J usage is TRBJ1-1; 11 bases agree with TRBD1. The CDR3 is 16 residues long. Germline-derived CDR1 and CDR2 are KGHSH and LQKENI. The trim removed 2 bases at V and 4 bases at J, leaving 6 bases unmatched.

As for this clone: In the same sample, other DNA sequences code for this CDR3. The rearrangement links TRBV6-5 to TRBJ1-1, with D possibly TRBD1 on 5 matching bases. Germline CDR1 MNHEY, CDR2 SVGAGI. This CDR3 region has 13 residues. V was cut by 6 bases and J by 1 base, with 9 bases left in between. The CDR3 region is CASRPQGNTEAFF. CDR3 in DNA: TGTGCCAGCAGGCCCCAGGGGAACACTGAAGCTTTCTTT.

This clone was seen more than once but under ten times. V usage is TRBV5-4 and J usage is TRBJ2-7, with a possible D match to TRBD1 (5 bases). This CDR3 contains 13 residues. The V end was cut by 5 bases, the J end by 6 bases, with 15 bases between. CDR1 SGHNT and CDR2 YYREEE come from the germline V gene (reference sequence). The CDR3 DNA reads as TGTGCCAGCAGGACACAGGACACCATCGAGCAGTACTTC. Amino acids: CASRTQDTIEQYF.

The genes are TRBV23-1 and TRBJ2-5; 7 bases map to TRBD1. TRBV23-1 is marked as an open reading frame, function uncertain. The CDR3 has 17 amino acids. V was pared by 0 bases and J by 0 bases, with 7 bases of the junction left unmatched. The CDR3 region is CASSQSNTGAYQETQYF. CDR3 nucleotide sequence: TGCGCCAGCAGTCAATCGAATACAGGGGCGTACCAAGAGACCCAGTACTTC.